Each of the 25 T cell receptor beta chains below was sequenced from the same sample in a study of T cell changes during pregnancy in multiple sclerosis. Generated by immunoSEQ multiplex PCR, the TCRdb table keeps only in-frame clones and is missing some. The sample includes 65,000 to 85,000 clones, 94% of them seen just once. This specimen consisted of peripheral blood, obtained in the second trimester of pregnancy. The receptors were gathered from a female donor in good health, enrolled as a control in a pregnancy study.

The rearrangement uses TRBV7-2 and TRBJ2-1; 8 bases map to TRBD2. Trimming at V came to 5 bases and at J to 6 bases, leaving 9 bases not matched to a gene. Looked up from germline, CDR1 is SGHTA and CDR2 is FQGNSA. This CDR3 spans 15 amino acids. CDR3 sequence: CASSQVAGGPNEQFF. The CDR3 bases are TGTGCCAGCAGCCAAGTGGCGGGAGGCCCCAATGAGCAGTTCTTC.

V gene TRBV7-9 combines with J gene TRBJ1-4; maybe TRBD1 (6 bases). Germline CDR1 is SEHNR and CDR2 is FQNEAQ (reference sequence). The V and J ends lost 1 base and 5 bases respectively, with 11 bases between them. The CDR3 consists of 15 residues. CDR3: CASSLEGGVNEKLFF. The CDR3 DNA is TGTGCCAGCAGCTTAGAGGGGGGGGTGAATGAAAAACTGTTTTTT.

The DNA of the CDR3 is TGTGCCAGCAGCCTCGGACTAGCGGTATCCTACAATGAGCAGTTCTTC. It encodes CASSLGLAVSYNEQFF. The rearrangement links TRBV5-4 to TRBJ2-1; 10 nucleotides align to TRBD2. The CDR3 length is 16 residues. Per germline, CDR1 SGHNT and CDR2 YYREEE (reference sequence). The ends lost 4 bases at V and 1 base at J; junction bases unmatched: 5.

With respect to this clone: The same CDR3 arises from other DNA sequences in this sample as well. CDR3 DNA sequence: TGTGCCAGCAGTGGAGGCTACGAGCAGTACTTC. Its translation is CASSGGYEQYF. This rearrangement joins TRBV6-5 to TRBJ2-7; perhaps TRBD2 as D (5 bases). The CDR3 contains 11 residues. Looked up from germline, CDR1 is MNHEY and CDR2 is SVGAGI. The ends were cut back, 5 bases at V and 3 bases at J, with 5 bases in the middle.

V usage is TRBV27 and J usage is TRBJ2-7; 10 positions match TRBD2. Per the germline V gene, CDR1 is MNHEY and CDR2 is SMNVEV (reference sequence). With V trimmed by 1 base and J by 3 bases, 9 bases remained unmatched. CDR3 length: 17 residues. The CDR3 loop is CASSLLSTSGILYEQYF. CDR3 bases: TGTGCCAGCAGTTTATTAAGCACTAGCGGGATCCTCTACGAGCAGTACTTC.

This clone has only one observation. The chain has TRBV28 and TRBJ2-5; D might be TRBD1 (6 bases). The CDR3 consists of 14 residues. The V end was cut by 11 bases, the J end by 2 bases, with 18 bases between. Germline CDR1 is MDHEN and CDR2 is SYDVKM. The CDR3 nucleotides are TGTGCCGCCCGGGACACAGGATTTCAAGAGACCCAGTACTTC. Its translation is CAARDTGFQETQYF.

This chain joins TRBV19 and TRBJ1-4; D remains unclear. Germline lookup yields CDR1 LNHDA and CDR2 SQIVND (reference sequence). The CDR3 covers 15 residues. V lost 5 bases, J lost 1 base, and 11 bases lay in between. The CDR3 loop is CASSLDQETNEKLFF. The CDR3 bases are TGTGCCAGTAGTCTTGATCAGGAAACTAATGAAAAACTGTTTTTT. Filled out from reference TRBV19 and TRBJ1-4, the complete variable domain reads DGGITQSPKYLFRKEGQNVTLSCEQNLNHDAMYWYRQDPGQGLRLIYYSQIVNDFQKGDIAEGYSVSREKKESFPLTVTSAQKNPTAFYLCASSLDQETNEKLFFGSGTQLSVL.

This clone showed up just once. The chain carries TRBV15 and TRBJ2-1; no clear D gene. Trimming shortened V by 1 base and J by 8 bases, and 9 bases separated the two germline ends. CDR1 is LNHNV, CDR2 YYDKDF, per germline (reference sequence). CDR3 size: 13 residues. For the CDR3, the DNA is TGTGCCACCAGCAGAGTCTTCGGGTATGAGCAGTTCTTC. Its protein product is CATSRVFGYEQFF.

The genes are TRBV30 and TRBJ2-7; 7 nucleotides agree with TRBD1. The ends lost 2 bases at V and 3 bases at J; junction bases unmatched: 4. This CDR3 contains 13 residues. CDR1 and CDR2 (germline): GTSNPN, SVGIG (reference sequence). The CDR3 region is CAWSSDRVYEQYF. The CDR3 DNA reads TGTGCCTGGAGTTCTGACAGGGTCTACGAGCAGTACTTC.

V gene TRBV5-4 combines with J gene TRBJ2-3; TRBD2 matches 10 bases. V lost 4 bases to trimming and J lost 0 bases; unmatched junction nucleotides: 5. The germline gives CDR1 SGHNT, CDR2 YYREEE (reference sequence). CDR3 length equals 16 residues. In DNA, the CDR3 is TGTGCCAGCAGCCGCGGACTAGCGGCTAGCACAGATACGCAGTATTTT. Protein product: CASSRGLAASTDTQYF.

V and J are TRBV6-1 and TRBJ2-5; D is unclear. Germline CDR1 is MNHNS and CDR2 is SASEGT. Deletions cut 2 bases from V and 6 bases from J, with 7 bases between. This CDR3 contains 12 residues. The CDR3 bases are TGTGCCAGCAGTGAAAACAGAAAGACCCAGTACTTC. This gives the protein CASSENRKTQYF.

This chain uses TRBV30 with TRBJ2-3, with D uncertain. This CDR3 is 13 amino acids long. Germline assignment: CDR1 GTSNPN and CDR2 SVGIG (reference sequence). Trimming stripped 2 bases from V and 6 bases from J, with 12 bases between. The CDR3 region has the DNA TGTGCCTGGAGTCTTCCTGCGGCGGATACGCAGTATTTT. The encoded protein is CAWSLPAADTQYF.

The chain recombines TRBV6-1 with TRBJ1-3; D perhaps matches TRBD1 (5 bases). Trimming pared 6 bases from V and 4 bases from J, leaving 10 bases between. Germline V gene lookup returns CDR1 MNHNS and CDR2 SASEGT. This CDR3 is 13 amino acids long. CDR3 DNA sequence: TGTGCCAGCAGCGTGGGGGGAGGAAACACCATATATTTT. Protein sequence: CASSVGGGNTIYF.

The rearrangement uses TRBV7-9 and TRBJ1-4; 9 nucleotides agree with TRBD1. The ends lost 4 bases at V and 5 bases at J; junction bases unmatched: 2. The CDR3 runs to 14 residues. Germline CDR1 SEHNR, CDR2 FQNEAQ (reference sequence). CDR3 sequence: CASSSGTGNEKLFF. The CDR3 region has the DNA TGTGCCAGCAGCTCTGGGACAGGGAATGAAAAACTGTTTTTT.

DNA of the CDR3: TGTGCCAGCAGTGAAATGACAGCATCCTACGAGCAGTACTTC. Translation gives CASSEMTASYEQYF. The rearrangement joins TRBV6-1 to TRBJ2-7; D might be TRBD1 (5 bases). Germline-derived CDR1 and CDR2 are MNHNS and SASEGT. Trimming took off 2 bases at V and 1 base at J, with 9 bases between the two ends. The CDR3 has 14 amino acids.

The rearrangement uses TRBV11-3 and TRBJ2-1; TRBD2 matches at 9 bases. With V trimmed by 5 bases and J by 3 bases, 8 bases remained unmatched. The CDR3 length is 16 residues. Germline assignment: CDR1 SGHNT and CDR2 YENEEA. The CDR3 protein is CASSTREGPNYNEQFF. The CDR3 bases are TGTGCCAGCAGCACGCGGGAGGGCCCCAACTACAATGAGCAGTTCTTC.

This clone was seen a single time. The gene calls are TRBV7-8 and TRBJ2-7; 7 bases fit TRBD2. V trimming: 5 bases; J trimming: 3 bases; junction bases outside the gene matches: 4. The germline V gene encodes CDR1 SGHVS and CDR2 FQNEAQ. The length of the CDR3 is 13 residues. CDR3 DNA sequence: TGTGCCAGCAGCCCCCCGGGAGGCTACGAGCAGTACTTC. Protein: CASSPPGGYEQYF.

This chain uses TRBV5-1 with TRBJ2-7; 14 bases align to TRBD2. The CDR3 sequence is 15 residues long. Germline CDR1 reads SGHRS; CDR2 reads YFSETQ. The V gene end was trimmed by 0 bases and the J gene end by 6 bases; junction bases not matched to a gene: 2. The CDR3 DNA is TGCGCCAGCAGCTTGGGGACTAGCGGGAGGTTCGAGCAGTACTTC. Translation gives CASSLGTSGRFEQYF.

The V and J genes are TRBV2 and TRBJ2-3; D is perhaps TRBD2 (5 bases). V was trimmed by 10 bases and J by 3 bases, leaving 8 bases between them. The CDR3 contains 11 residues. Germline CDR1 SNHLY, CDR2 FYNNEI. This CDR3 is CATGLTDTQYF. CDR3 bases: TGTGCCACGGGATTGACAGATACGCAGTATTTT.

J is TRBJ1-5 and V is TRBV2; D may be TRBD1 (6 bases). V lost 6 bases, J lost 3 bases, and 12 bases lay in between. From germline, CDR1 is SNHLY and CDR2 FYNNEI. The CDR3 is 14 residues long. The CDR3 loop reads CASRSQGINQPQHF. CDR3 DNA sequence: TGTGCCAGCAGGAGTCAGGGGATCAATCAGCCCCAGCATTTT. Supplemented by reference TRBV2 and TRBJ1-5, the full variable domain reads EPEVTQTPSHQVTQMGQEVILRCVPISNHLYFYWYRQILGQKVEFLVSFYNNEISEKSEIFDDQFSVERPDGSNFTLKIRSTKLEDSAMYFCASRSQGINQPQHFGDGTRLSIL.

The chain employs TRBV13 and TRBJ2-1; the match to TRBD1 covers 7 bases. CDR1 and CDR2 (germline): PRHDT, FYEKMQ (reference sequence). V dropped 5 bases and J dropped 9; count of bases not matched to a gene: 13. This CDR3 has 15 amino acids. CDR3 coding DNA: TGTGCCAGCAGCCTGAACCGACAGGGATATAGTGAGCAGTTCTTC. Protein sequence: CASSLNRQGYSEQFF.

V gene TRBV27 combines with J gene TRBJ2-7; 13 nucleotides agree with TRBD2. This CDR3 has 17 residues. CDR1 is MNHEY, CDR2 SMNVEV, per germline (reference sequence). Losses at the gene ends were 10 bases for V and 0 bases for J; bases not matched to a gene: 12. The CDR3 protein is CANSRTSGSWGSYEQYF. The CDR3 region has the DNA TGTGCCAACAGCAGGACTAGCGGGAGTTGGGGCTCCTACGAGCAGTACTTC.

The CDR3 DNA reads as TGTGCCAGCTACCCAAGGGGTATCTCCTACAATGAGCAGTTCTTC. Amino acids: CASYPRGISYNEQFF. The V and J genes are TRBV7-2 and TRBJ2-1; perhaps TRBD1 as D (5 bases). CDR3 length equals 15 residues. V was cut by 8 bases and J by 0 bases, with 14 bases left in between. The germline gives CDR1 SGHTA, CDR2 FQGNSA.

The gene calls are TRBV19 and TRBJ1-3; 8 bases line up with TRBD1. This CDR3 region has 16 residues. V gave up 6 bases and J gave up 0 bases; unmatched junction bases: 7. CDR1 is LNHDA, CDR2 SQIVND, per germline (reference sequence). Here the CDR3 DNA reads TGTGCCAGTAGCCCGGGACAGGCGTTCTCTGGAAACACCATATATTTT. It codes for CASSPGQAFSGNTIYF.

The chain is built from TRBV2 and TRBJ1-5; TRBD1 might be the D (6 bases). V lost 4 bases and J 4 bases, leaving 11 bases between the germline ends. Germline V gives CDR1 SNHLY, CDR2 FYNNEI. This CDR3 is 14 amino acids long. The DNA for the CDR3 is TGTGCCAGCAGTGGGCTAGACAGGAATCAGCCCCAGCATTTT. As protein: CASSGLDRNQPQHF.